This T cell receptor beta chain was recorded in a study of CD8+ T cells in alopecia areata. Study-level results: While patients received tofacitinib, many expanded lesional clones remained present in scalp and blood. In lesional scalp, particularly from alopecia totalis/universalis, clonality was higher than in normal scalp.

Treatment noted: oral pan-JAK inhibitor, 5-10 mg twice daily. Germline CDR1 is GTSNPN and CDR2 is SVGIG (reference sequence). The CDR3 totals 13 residues. V lost 4 bases and J lost 6, with 15 bases in between. Comment on this clone: The target antigen is unknown.

Isolated RNA was reverse transcribed into cDNA used as the sequencing template. Sequencing was performed with immunoSEQ multiplex PCR; in TCRdb, only in-frame clones are kept and a portion is missing. The sample holds 90,000 to 100,000 clones, 50% to 75% seen once. The rearrangement joins TRBV30 to TRBJ1-2; D gene uncertain. The sample here was CD8+ T cells sorted from blood, taken at week 4, from a patient treated with tofacitinib. The sequence was obtained from a human donor with alopecia areata. CDR3 amino acids: CAWTQAVKDGYTF. CDR3 coding DNA: TGTGCCTGGACCCAGGCCGTTAAGGATGGCTACACCTTC.